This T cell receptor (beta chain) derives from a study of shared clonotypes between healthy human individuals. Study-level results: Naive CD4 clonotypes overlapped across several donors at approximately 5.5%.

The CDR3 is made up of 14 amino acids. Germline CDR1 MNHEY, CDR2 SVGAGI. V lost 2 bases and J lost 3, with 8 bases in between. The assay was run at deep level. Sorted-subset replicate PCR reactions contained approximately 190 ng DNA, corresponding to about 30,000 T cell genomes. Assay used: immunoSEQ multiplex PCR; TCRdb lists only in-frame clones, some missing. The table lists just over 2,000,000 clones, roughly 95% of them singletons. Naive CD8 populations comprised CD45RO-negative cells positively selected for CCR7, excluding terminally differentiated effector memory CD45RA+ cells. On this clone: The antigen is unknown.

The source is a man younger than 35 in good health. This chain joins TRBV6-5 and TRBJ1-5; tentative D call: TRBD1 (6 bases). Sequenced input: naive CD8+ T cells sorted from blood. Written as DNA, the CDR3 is TGTGCCAGCAGTTACGGACAGTACAATCAGCCCCAGCATTTT. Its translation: CASSYGQYNQPQHF.